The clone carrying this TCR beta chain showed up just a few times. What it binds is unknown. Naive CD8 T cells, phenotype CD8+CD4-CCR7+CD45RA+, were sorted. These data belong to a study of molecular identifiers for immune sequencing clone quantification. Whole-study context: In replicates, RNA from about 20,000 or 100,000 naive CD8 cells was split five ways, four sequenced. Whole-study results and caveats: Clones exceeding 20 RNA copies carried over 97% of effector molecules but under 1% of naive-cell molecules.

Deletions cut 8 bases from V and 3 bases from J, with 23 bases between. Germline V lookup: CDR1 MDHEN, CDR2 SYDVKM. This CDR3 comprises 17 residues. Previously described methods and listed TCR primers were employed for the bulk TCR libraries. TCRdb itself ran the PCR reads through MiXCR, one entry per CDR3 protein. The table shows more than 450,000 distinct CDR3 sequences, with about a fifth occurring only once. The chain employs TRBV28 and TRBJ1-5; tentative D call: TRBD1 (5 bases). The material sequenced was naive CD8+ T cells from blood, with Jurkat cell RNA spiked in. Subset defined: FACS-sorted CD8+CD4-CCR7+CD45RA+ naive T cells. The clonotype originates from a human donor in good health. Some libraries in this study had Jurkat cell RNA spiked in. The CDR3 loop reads CASLTIQPRGTNQPQHF. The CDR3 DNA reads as TGTGCCAGCTTAACAATCCAACCTAGAGGGACCAATCAGCCCCAGCATTTT.